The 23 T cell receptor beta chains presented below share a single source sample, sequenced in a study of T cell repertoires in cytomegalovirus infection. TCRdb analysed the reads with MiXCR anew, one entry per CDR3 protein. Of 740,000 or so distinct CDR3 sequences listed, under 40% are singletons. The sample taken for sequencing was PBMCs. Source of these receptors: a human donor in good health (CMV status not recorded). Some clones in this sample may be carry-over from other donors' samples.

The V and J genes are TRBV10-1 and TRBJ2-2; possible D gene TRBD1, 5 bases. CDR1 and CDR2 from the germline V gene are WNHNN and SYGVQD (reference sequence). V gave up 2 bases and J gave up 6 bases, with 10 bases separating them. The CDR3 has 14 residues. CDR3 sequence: CASSETGVPGELFF. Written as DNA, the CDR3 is TGCGCCAGCAGTGAGACAGGCGTTCCCGGGGAGCTGTTTTTT.

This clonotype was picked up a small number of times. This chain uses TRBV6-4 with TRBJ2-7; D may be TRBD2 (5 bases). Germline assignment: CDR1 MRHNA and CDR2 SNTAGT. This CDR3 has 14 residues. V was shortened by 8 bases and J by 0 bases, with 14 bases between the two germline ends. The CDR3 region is CASRPRASSYEQYF. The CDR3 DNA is TGTGCCAGCCGACCGAGGGCTAGCTCCTACGAGCAGTACTTC.

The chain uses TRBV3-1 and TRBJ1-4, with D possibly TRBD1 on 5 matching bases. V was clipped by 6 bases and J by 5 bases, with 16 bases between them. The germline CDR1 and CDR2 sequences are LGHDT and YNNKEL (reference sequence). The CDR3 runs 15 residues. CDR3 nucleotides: TGTGCCAGCAGACCGGCCGGGACGGGGAATGAAAAACTGTTTTTT. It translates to CASRPAGTGNEKLFF.

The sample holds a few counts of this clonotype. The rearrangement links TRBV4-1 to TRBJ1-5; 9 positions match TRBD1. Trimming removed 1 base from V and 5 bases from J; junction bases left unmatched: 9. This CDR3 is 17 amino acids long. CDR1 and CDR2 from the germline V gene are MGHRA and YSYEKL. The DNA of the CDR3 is TGCGCCAGCAGCCAAGGTCCCGGGACAGGGAACCATCAGCCCCAGCATTTT. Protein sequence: CASSQGPGTGNHQPQHF.

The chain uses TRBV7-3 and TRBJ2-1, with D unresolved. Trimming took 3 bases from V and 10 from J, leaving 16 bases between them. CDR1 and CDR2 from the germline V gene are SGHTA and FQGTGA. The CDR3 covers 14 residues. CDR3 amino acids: CASSFFESGNEQFF. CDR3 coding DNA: TGTGCCAGCAGCTTTTTCGAGTCAGGTAACGAGCAGTTCTTC.

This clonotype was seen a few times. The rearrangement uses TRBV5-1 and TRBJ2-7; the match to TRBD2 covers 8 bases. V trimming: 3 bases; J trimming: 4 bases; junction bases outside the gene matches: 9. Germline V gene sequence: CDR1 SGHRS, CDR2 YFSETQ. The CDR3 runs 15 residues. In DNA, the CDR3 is TGCGCCAGCAGCTATGGACTAGGCGGGAGGTACGAGCAGTACTTC. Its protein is CASSYGLGGRYEQYF. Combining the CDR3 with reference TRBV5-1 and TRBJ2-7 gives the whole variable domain KAGVTQTPRYLIKTRGQQVTLSCSPISGHRSVSWYQQTPGQGLQFLFEYFSETQRNKGNFPGRFSGRQFSNSRSEMNVSTLELGDSALYLCASSYGLGGRYEQYFGPGTRLTVT.

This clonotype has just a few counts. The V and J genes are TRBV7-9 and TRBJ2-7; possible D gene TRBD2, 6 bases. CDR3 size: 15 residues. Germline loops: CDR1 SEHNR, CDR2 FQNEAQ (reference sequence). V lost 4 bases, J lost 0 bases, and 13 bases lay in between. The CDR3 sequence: CASSSPAGSSYEQYF. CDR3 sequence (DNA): TGTGCCAGCAGCTCCCCAGCGGGTAGCTCCTACGAGCAGTACTTC.

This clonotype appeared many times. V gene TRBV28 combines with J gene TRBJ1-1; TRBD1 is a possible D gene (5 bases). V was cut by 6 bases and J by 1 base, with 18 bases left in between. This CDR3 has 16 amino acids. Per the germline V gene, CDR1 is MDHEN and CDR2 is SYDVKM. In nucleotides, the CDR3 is TGTGCCAGCAGCAGAGGGGCCCCGGCGGCGAACACTGAAGCTTTCTTT. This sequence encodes CASSRGAPAANTEAFF. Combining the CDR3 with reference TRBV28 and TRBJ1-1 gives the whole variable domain DVKVTQSSRYLVKRTGEKVFLECVQDMDHENMFWYRQDPGLGLRLIYFSYDVKMKEKGDIPEGYSVSREKKERFSLILESASTNQTSMYLCASSRGAPAANTEAFFGQGTRLTVV.

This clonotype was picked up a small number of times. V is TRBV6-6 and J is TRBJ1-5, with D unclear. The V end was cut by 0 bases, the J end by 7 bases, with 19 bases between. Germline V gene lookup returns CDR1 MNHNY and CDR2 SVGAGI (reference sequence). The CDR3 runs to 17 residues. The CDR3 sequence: CASSYSIFRSSEQPQHF. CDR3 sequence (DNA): TGTGCCAGCAGTTACTCGATTTTTCGGTCATCAGAACAGCCCCAGCATTTT.

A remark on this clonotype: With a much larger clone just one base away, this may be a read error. The CDR3 nucleotides are TGTGCCAGCAGCCCACTAGTGGGGTTAGAGAAGGAGCAGTTCTTC. Translated: CASSPLVGLEKEQFF. V gene TRBV7-6 combines with J gene TRBJ2-1, with D perhaps matching TRBD2 (5 bases). The length of the CDR3 is 15 residues. Trimming took off 5 bases at V and 10 bases at J, with 21 bases between the two ends. Germline V gives CDR1 SGHVS, CDR2 FNYEAQ. Using reference TRBV7-6 and TRBJ2-1 for the parts outside the CDR3, the full variable domain is GAGVSQSPRYKVTKRGQDVALRCDPISGHVSLYWYRQALGQGPEFLTYFNYEAQQDKSGLPNDRFSAERPEGSISTLTIQRTEQRDSAMYRCASSPLVGLEKEQFFGPGTRLTVL.

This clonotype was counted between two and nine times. Here the CDR3 reads CASSLAGGGVAGTDTQYF. For the CDR3, the DNA is TGTGCCAGCAGCTTAGCGGGGGGGGGGGTAGCGGGCACAGATACGCAGTATTTT. The chain combines TRBV7-2 with TRBJ2-3, with 7 positions matching TRBD2. V lost 0 bases, J lost 1 base, and 10 bases stayed unmatched. Germline V gene data show CDR1 as SGHTA and CDR2 as FQGNSA. CDR3 length: 18 amino acids.

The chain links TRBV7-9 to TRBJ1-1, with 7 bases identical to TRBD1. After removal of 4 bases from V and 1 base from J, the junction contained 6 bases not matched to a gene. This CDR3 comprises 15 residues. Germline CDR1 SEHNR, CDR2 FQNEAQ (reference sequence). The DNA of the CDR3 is TGTGCCAGCAGCTCCCCCGGGACAGCGAACACTGAAGCTTTCTTT. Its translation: CASSSPGTANTEAFF.

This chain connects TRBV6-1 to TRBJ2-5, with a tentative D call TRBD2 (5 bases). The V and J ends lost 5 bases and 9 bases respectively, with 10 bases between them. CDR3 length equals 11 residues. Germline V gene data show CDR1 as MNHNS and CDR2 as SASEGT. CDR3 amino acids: CASSRGAAQYF. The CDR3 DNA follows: TGTGCCAGCAGTCGGGGAGCGGCCCAGTACTTC.

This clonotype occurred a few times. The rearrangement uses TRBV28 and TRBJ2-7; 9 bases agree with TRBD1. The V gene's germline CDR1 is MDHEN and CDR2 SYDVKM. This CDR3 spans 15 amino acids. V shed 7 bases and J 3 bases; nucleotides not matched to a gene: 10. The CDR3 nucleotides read TGTGCCAGCACCGAACAGGGGGCTCTGGACTACGAGCAGTACTTC. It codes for CASTEQGALDYEQYF.

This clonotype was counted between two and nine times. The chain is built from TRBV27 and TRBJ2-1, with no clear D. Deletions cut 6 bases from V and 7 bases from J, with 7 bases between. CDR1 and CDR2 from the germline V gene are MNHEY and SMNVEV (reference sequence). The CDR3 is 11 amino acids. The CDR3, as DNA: TGTGCCAGCAGGTCCTGGAATGAGCAGTTCTTC. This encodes CASRSWNEQFF.

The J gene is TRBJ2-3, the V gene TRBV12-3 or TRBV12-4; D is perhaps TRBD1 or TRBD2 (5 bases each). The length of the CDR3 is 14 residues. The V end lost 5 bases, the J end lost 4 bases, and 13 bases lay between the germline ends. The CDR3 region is CASSRGSGSDTQYF. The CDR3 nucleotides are TGTGCCAGCAGTCGGGGCTCGGGTTCAGATACGCAGTATTTT.

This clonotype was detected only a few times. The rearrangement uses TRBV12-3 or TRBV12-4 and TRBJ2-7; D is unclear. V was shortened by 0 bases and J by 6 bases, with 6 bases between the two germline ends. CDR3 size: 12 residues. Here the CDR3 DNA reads TGTGCCAGCAGTTTAGCGCTTCCCGAGCAGTACTTC. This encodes CASSLALPEQYF.

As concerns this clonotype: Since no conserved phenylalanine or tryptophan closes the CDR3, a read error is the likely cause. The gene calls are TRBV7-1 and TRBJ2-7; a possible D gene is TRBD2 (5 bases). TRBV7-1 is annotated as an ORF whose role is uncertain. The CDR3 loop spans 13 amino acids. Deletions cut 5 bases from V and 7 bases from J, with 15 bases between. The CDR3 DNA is TGTGCCAGCAGCCGGACTCGTTTTGGGGAGCAGTACTGC. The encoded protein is CASSRTRFGEQYC.

CDR3 sequence: CASSLIMGPGGYTF. In DNA form, the CDR3 reads TGTGCCAGCAGCTTAATAATGGGCCCAGGCGGCTACACCTTC. The chain uses TRBV7-8 and TRBJ1-2; D gene ambiguous. CDR3 length: 14 residues. Germline V gene lookup returns CDR1 SGHVS and CDR2 FQNEAQ. V lost 2 bases to trimming and J lost 8 bases, with 15 bases between them.

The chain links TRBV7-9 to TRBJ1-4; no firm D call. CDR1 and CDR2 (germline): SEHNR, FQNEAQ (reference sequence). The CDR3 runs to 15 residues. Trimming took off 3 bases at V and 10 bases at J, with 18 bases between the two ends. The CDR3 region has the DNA TGTGCCAGCAGCTTCGCCGGCCTAGAAAGGGTAAAACTGTTTTTT. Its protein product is CASSFAGLERVKLFF.

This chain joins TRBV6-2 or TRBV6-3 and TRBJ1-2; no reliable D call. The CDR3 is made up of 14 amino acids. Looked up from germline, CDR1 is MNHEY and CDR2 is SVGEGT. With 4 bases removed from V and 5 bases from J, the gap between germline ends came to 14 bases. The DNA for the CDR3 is TGTGCCAGCAGTTGGAAGATAAAGGGATATGGCTACACCTTC. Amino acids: CASSWKIKGYGYTF.

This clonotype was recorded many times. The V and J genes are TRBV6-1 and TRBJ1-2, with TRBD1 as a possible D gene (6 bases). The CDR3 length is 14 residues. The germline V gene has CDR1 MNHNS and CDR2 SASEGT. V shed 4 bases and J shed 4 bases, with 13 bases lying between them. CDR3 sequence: CASSARDKGYGYTF. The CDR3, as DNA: TGTGCCAGCAGTGCTAGGGACAAGGGCTATGGCTACACCTTC.

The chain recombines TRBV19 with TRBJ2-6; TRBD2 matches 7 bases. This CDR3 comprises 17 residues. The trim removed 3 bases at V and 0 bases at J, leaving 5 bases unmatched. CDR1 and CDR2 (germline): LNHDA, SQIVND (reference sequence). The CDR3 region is CASSMLAVSSGANVLTF. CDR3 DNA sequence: TGTGCCAGTAGTATGCTAGCGGTCAGCTCTGGGGCCAACGTCCTGACTTTC.